This TCR beta chain came from a study of blood T cell repertoires in COVID-19. Study context: Donors in the United States, Italy and Spain gave samples during acute or convalescent COVID-19. PBMCs, B-cell-depleted T cells, or T cells were the source of the cDNA or gDNA that made up the material.

A Seattle source enrolled patients during active infection and followed them longitudinally. This clone showed up just once. The authors' processing: Reference gene primer amplification gave estimated nucleated cell counts. Measured with immunoSEQ multiplex PCR; TCRdb has only the in-frame clones, and not every one. That table furnishes V, J and clone size, whereas the DNA furnished D and trimming. The sample holds roughly 110,000 clones, 70% to 80% seen once. Looked up from germline, CDR1 is KGHSH and CDR2 is LQKENI. CDR3 length: 17 amino acids. J was trimmed by 0 bases and V by 3 bases; bases with no gene match: 7.

The sequence was obtained from an elderly man with COVID-19, enrolled during active disease. Sequencing was carried out using peripheral blood. This chain uses TRBV18 with TRBJ2-2, with 7 bases that match TRBD1. The CDR3 reads CASSPSRQGPNTGELFF. Written as DNA, the CDR3 is TGTGCCAGCTCACCGTCTAGACAGGGCCCGAACACCGGGGAGCTGTTTTTT. The variable domain in full, with the rest retrieved from reference TRBV18 and TRBJ2-2, is NAGVMQNPRHLVRRRGQEARLRCSPMKGHSHVYWYRQLPEEGLKFMVYLQKENIIDESGMPKERFSAEFPKEGPSILRIQQVVRGDSAAYFCASSPSRQGPNTGELFFGEGSRLTVL.